The 32 T cell receptor beta chains reported below all come from one sample, sequenced in a study of cytomegalovirus exposure and HLA in healthy donors. PCR employed 60 Vbeta and 13 Jbeta primers. TCRdb's copy holds only in-frame clones and misses some; the assay was immunoSEQ multiplex PCR. The sample consists of approximately 190,000 clones, approximately 77% of them appearing once. Material for sequencing was PBMCs. These receptors came from a man aged 35-49 years in good health and CMV-seropositive.

CDR3 in amino acids: CASRRETGANYGYTF. The CDR3 DNA is TGTGCCAGCAGACGCGAGACAGGGGCTAACTATGGCTACACCTTC. J is TRBJ1-2 and V is TRBV6-5; TRBD1 matches 8 bases. The germline V gene encodes CDR1 MNHEY and CDR2 SVGAGI. The ends lost 6 bases at V and 0 bases at J; junction bases unmatched: 6. The CDR3 is 15 amino acids.

The chain has TRBV28 and TRBJ1-2; D is ambiguous. The V end was cut by 7 bases, the J end by 5 bases, with 17 bases between. CDR3 length equals 14 residues. Germline lookup yields CDR1 MDHEN and CDR2 SYDVKM. CDR3 protein: CASTPTPEKYGYTF. The CDR3 DNA is TGTGCCAGCACCCCTACCCCGGAGAAATATGGCTACACCTTC.

CDR3 DNA sequence: TGTGCCAGCAGTGAAGGCGGGGGGAGGGGTAATCAGCCCCAGCATTTT. This encodes CASSEGGGRGNQPQHF. The chain couples TRBV2 to TRBJ1-5; D perhaps matches TRBD1 (5 bases). CDR1 is SNHLY and CDR2 is FYNNEI in the germline V gene. V lost 1 base and J 4 bases, leaving 14 bases between the germline ends. The CDR3 sequence is 16 residues long.

In nucleotides, the CDR3 is TGTGCCAGCAGCTTAGAGGACAGGGGGGGTTACGAGCAGTACTTC. Its protein product is CASSLEDRGGYEQYF. The chain is built from TRBV11-2 and TRBJ2-7; 10 positions agree with TRBD1. V lost 0 bases, J lost 4 bases, and 3 bases stayed unmatched. Germline V gene lookup returns CDR1 SGHAT and CDR2 FQNNGV. This CDR3 has 15 residues.

J is TRBJ2-3 and V is TRBV5-5; 10 nucleotides agree with TRBD2. Unmatched junction bases numbered 3, after V lost 7 bases and J lost 1 base. CDR1 and CDR2 from the germline V gene are SGHKS and YYEKEE (reference sequence). The CDR3 totals 14 residues. The CDR3 DNA reads TGTGCCAGCGTCGGACTAGCGGGCACAGATACGCAGTATTTT. Translated: CASVGLAGTDTQYF.

V is TRBV2 and J is TRBJ2-1; possible D gene TRBD1, 5 bases. The CDR3 runs 15 residues. Trimming stripped 2 bases from V and 2 bases from J, with 10 bases between. Germline V gives CDR1 SNHLY, CDR2 FYNNEI. The DNA for the CDR3 is TGTGCCAGCAGTGAACGCAGGGCTACCTACAATGAGCAGTTCTTC. It codes for CASSERRATYNEQFF.

The rearrangement links TRBV21-1 to TRBJ2-7; the D call in the table, TRBD1, was not verified against the DNA. TRBV21-1 is an annotated pseudogene. The CDR3 is 17 residues long. CDR3 in DNA: TGTGCCAGCAGCCAACGTCCAGGGCCAGGGCCCATGTACGAGCAGTACTTC. It codes for CASSQRPGPGPMYEQYF.

The chain is built from TRBV11-2 and TRBJ2-3; tentative D call: TRBD2 (6 bases). The CDR3 has 15 amino acids. The V end lost 2 bases, the J end lost 0 bases, and 9 bases lay between the germline ends. The germline gives CDR1 SGHAT, CDR2 FQNNGV. CDR3 sequence reads: CASSLRGASTDTQYF. The CDR3 nucleotides are TGTGCCAGCAGCTTACGCGGGGCTAGCACAGATACGCAGTATTTT. The full variable domain, completed using reference TRBV11-2 and TRBJ2-3, is EAGVAQSPRYKIIEKRQSVAFWCNPISGHATLYWYQQILGQGPKLLIQFQNNGVVDDSQLPKDRFSAERLKGVDSTLKIQPAKLEDSAVYLCASSLRGASTDTQYFGPGTRLTVL.

The genes are TRBV7-8 and TRBJ2-7; D perhaps matches TRBD2 (6 bases). CDR1 and CDR2 (germline): SGHVS, FQNEAQ. This CDR3 has 14 amino acids. Trimming cost V 3 bases and J 7 bases, with 16 bases left between them. The CDR3 loop is CASSFARDSGEQYF. In DNA, the CDR3 is TGTGCCAGCAGCTTCGCCCGGGACTCGGGGGAGCAGTACTTC.

The rearrangement joins TRBV6-7 to TRBJ2-7; 8 bases align to TRBD2. TRBV6-7 is identified as an open reading frame with a role that is uncertain. This CDR3 is built from 20 residues. V shed 2 bases and J 2 bases; nucleotides not matched to a gene: 20. The CDR3 DNA follows: TGTGCCAGCAGTTACGCCCATGTGGGCCTAGCGGGTGTTTATGCCTACGAGCAGTACTTC. It specifies CASSYAHVGLAGVYAYEQYF.

DNA for the CDR3: TGTGCCTGCTTCTTCACAGATACGCAGTATTTT. As protein: CACFFTDTQYF. The chain uses TRBV30 and TRBJ2-3; D not resolved. Trimming pared 6 bases from V and 2 bases from J, leaving 6 bases between. Germline CDR1 reads GTSNPN; CDR2 reads SVGIG (reference sequence). CDR3 length: 11 residues.

CDR3 bases: TGCAGTGCCCCAGGGGTCCACGAGCAGTACTTC. Translation: CSAPGVHEQYF. The genes are TRBV20-1 and TRBJ2-7, with a weak D call TRBD1 (6 bases). CDR1 DFQATT and CDR2 SNEGSKA come from the germline V gene (reference sequence). V lost 6 bases and J 5 bases, leaving 11 bases between the germline ends. The CDR3 is 11 amino acids.

V gene TRBV19 combines with J gene TRBJ1-5, with 9 nucleotides matching TRBD1. Germline trimming cut 3 bases from V and 2 bases from J; bases unmatched to any gene: 2. The CDR3 sequence is 15 residues long. CDR1 is LNHDA and CDR2 is SQIVND in the germline V gene (reference sequence). The CDR3 sequence is CASSITGGGNQPQHF. The CDR3 DNA reads as TGTGCCAGTAGTATTACAGGGGGCGGCAATCAGCCCCAGCATTTT.

The chain employs TRBV20-1 and TRBJ1-1, with D unresolved. Germline-derived CDR1 and CDR2 are DFQATT and SNEGSKA (reference sequence). V dropped 8 bases and J dropped 3 bases, with 4 bases sitting between them. CDR3 length: 9 amino acids. The CDR3 here is CSPDTEAFF. CDR3 in DNA: TGCAGTCCAGACACTGAAGCTTTCTTT.

The genes are TRBV27 and TRBJ1-5, with 9 positions matching TRBD1. CDR1 and CDR2 from the germline V gene are MNHEY and SMNVEV (reference sequence). The ends lost 6 bases at V and 0 bases at J; junction bases unmatched: 3. The length of the CDR3 is 15 residues. CDR3 protein: CASRGTGRSNQPQHF. The CDR3 DNA reads as TGTGCCAGCAGGGGGACAGGGCGTAGCAATCAGCCCCAGCATTTT.

A single count supports this clone. The V gene is TRBV5-1, the J gene TRBJ2-2, with 8 bases matching TRBD1. CDR3 size: 15 residues. Trimming cost V 1 base and J 6 bases; bases outside gene matches: 5. CDR1 is SGHRS, CDR2 YFSETQ, per germline. Here the CDR3 DNA reads TGCGCCAGCAGCTTGATCAGGGGGCAGGCCGGGGAGCTGTTTTTT. This translates into CASSLIRGQAGELFF.

The chain is built from TRBV6-5 and TRBJ1-6; D unclear. With 2 bases removed from V and 7 bases from J, the gap between germline ends came to 12 bases. This CDR3 contains 15 residues. Germline CDR1 is MNHEY and CDR2 is SVGAGI. In nucleotides, the CDR3 is TGTGCCAGCAGTTACACCGACGGAGGGAATTCACCCCTCCACTTT. This codes for CASSYTDGGNSPLHF.

The chain recombines TRBV4-2 with TRBJ2-5, with 12 bases aligning to TRBD1. After removal of 1 base from V and 6 bases from J, the junction contained 9 bases not matched to a gene. The CDR3 has 17 residues. CDR1 LGHNA and CDR2 YNFKEQ come from the germline V gene. CDR3 sequence: CASSQGGGTGGAKTQYF. DNA for the CDR3: TGTGCCAGCAGCCAAGGGGGCGGGACAGGGGGCGCGAAGACCCAGTACTTC.

This clone appeared a single time. The chain uses TRBV6-5 and TRBJ2-7; 9 bases align to TRBD1. Germline loops: CDR1 MNHEY, CDR2 SVGAGI. This CDR3 region has 15 residues. V dropped 5 bases and J dropped 7; count of bases not matched to a gene: 12. The CDR3 DNA sequence: TGTGCCAGCAGTCGACGGGACAGGGAAGACTGGGAGCAGTACTTC. As protein: CASSRRDREDWEQYF.

This clone appeared once. The rearrangement uses TRBV7-9 and TRBJ2-2; 10 nucleotides align to TRBD1. The CDR3 has 16 amino acids. Germline trimming cut 6 bases from V and 0 bases from J; bases unmatched to any gene: 4. Germline assignment: CDR1 SEHNR and CDR2 FQNEAQ (reference sequence). This CDR3 reads CASRKDRGPNTGELFF. In nucleotides, the CDR3 is TGTGCCAGCAGAAAAGACAGGGGGCCGAACACCGGGGAGCTGTTTTTT. The variable domain in full, with the rest retrieved from reference TRBV7-9 and TRBJ2-2, is DTGVSQNPRHKITKRGQNVTFRCDPISEHNRLYWYRQTLGQGPEFLTYFQNEAQLEKSRLLSDRFSAERPKGSFSTLEIQRTEQGDSAMYLCASRKDRGPNTGELFFGEGSRLTVL.

This chain joins TRBV6-1 and TRBJ1-1; D perhaps matches TRBD1 (6 bases). Germline V gene sequence: CDR1 MNHNS, CDR2 SASEGT. The CDR3 extends over 11 amino acids. Trimming shortened V by 8 bases and J by 4 bases, and 8 bases separated the two germline ends. The CDR3 reads CASQGPTEAFF. CDR3 bases: TGTGCCAGCCAGGGGCCCACTGAAGCTTTCTTT.

The CDR3 spells CASSEAGGGEGYTF. The CDR3 nucleotides are TGTGCCAGCAGTGAGGCCGGAGGCGGGGAAGGCTACACCTTC. The rearrangement uses TRBV6-1 and TRBJ1-2; D not certain. Trimming left V 3 bases short and J 8 bases short, with 16 bases between. CDR3 length: 14 residues. The germline V gene has CDR1 MNHNS and CDR2 SASEGT.

This clone has more than one count but fewer than ten. This chain connects TRBV2 to TRBJ2-7, with 9 bases that match TRBD1. The CDR3 is 13 amino acids. The V and J ends lost 10 bases and 4 bases, in that order; junction bases with no gene match: 8. CDR1 and CDR2 from the germline V gene are SNHLY and FYNNEI. CDR3 in amino acids: CATRDRAFYEQYF. The CDR3, as DNA: TGTGCCACCCGGGACAGGGCTTTTTACGAGCAGTACTTC.

The gene calls are TRBV5-1 and TRBJ1-6; TRBD1 aligns across 11 bases. The V and J ends lost 0 bases and 9 bases, in that order; junction bases with no gene match: 5. Germline V gives CDR1 SGHRS, CDR2 YFSETQ. The CDR3 is 16 amino acids. CDR3 in amino acids: CASSLDGQGASSPLHF. CDR3 bases: TGCGCCAGCAGCTTGGACGGACAGGGGGCTAGTTCACCCCTCCACTTT.

V is TRBV18 and J is TRBJ2-1; 11 nucleotides agree with TRBD2. This CDR3 is 17 amino acids long. Per germline, CDR1 KGHSH and CDR2 LQKENI. The J segment lost 7 bases and the V segment lost 0 bases, leaving 8 bases of the junction unmatched. The CDR3 DNA reads as TGTGCCAGCTCACCACCTCTAGCGGGAGGTGGTCTGAATGAGCAGTTCTTC. It yields the protein CASSPPLAGGGLNEQFF.

The chain couples TRBV7-2 to TRBJ2-1, with D possibly matching TRBD2 (5 bases). Per germline, CDR1 SGHTA and CDR2 FQGNSA. V lost 3 bases and J lost 4, with 16 bases in between. The CDR3 has 16 amino acids. CDR3 loop: CASSFREERFYNEQFF. The CDR3 coding sequence is TGTGCCAGCAGCTTCCGGGAAGAACGTTTTTACAATGAGCAGTTCTTC.

This clone was seen a few times. The gene calls are TRBV4-1 and TRBJ2-3, with a weak D call TRBD1 (6 bases). V dropped 4 bases and J dropped 3 bases, with 11 bases sitting between them. The CDR3 has 14 amino acids. Germline loops: CDR1 MGHRA, CDR2 YSYEKL. The CDR3 coding sequence is TGCGCCAGCAGCCCCCAGGGGCGGACAGATACGCAGTATTTT. Its translation: CASSPQGRTDTQYF.

The chain uses TRBV4-3 and TRBJ2-3; D unclear. V lost 0 bases to trimming and J lost 7 bases, with 11 bases between them. CDR3 length: 14 residues. Germline V CDR1 and CDR2: LGHNA, YSLEER. The CDR3: CASSQDLGQNTQYF. CDR3 coding DNA: TGCGCCAGCAGCCAAGACCTAGGCCAGAATACGCAGTATTTT.

The V and J genes are TRBV19 and TRBJ1-3; possibly TRBD1 for D (5 bases). Trimming shortened V by 2 bases and J by 2 bases, and 10 bases separated the two germline ends. The CDR3 consists of 15 residues. Germline assignment: CDR1 LNHDA and CDR2 SQIVND (reference sequence). The CDR3 region has the DNA TGTGCCAGTAGTATACCGACAGTCACTGGAAACACCATATATTTT. Its protein is CASSIPTVTGNTIYF.

This rearrangement joins TRBV28 to TRBJ1-5, with D tentatively TRBD1 (5 bases). The CDR3 contains 14 residues. The V and J ends lost 8 bases and 0 bases respectively, with 11 bases between them. CDR1 and CDR2 (germline): MDHEN, SYDVKM. The CDR3 protein is CASGGGISNQPQHF. As DNA, the CDR3 is TGTGCCAGCGGGGGGGGAATTAGCAATCAGCCCCAGCATTTT.

The chain uses TRBV5-1 and TRBJ1-1; weak D call: TRBD1 (6 bases). Germline V gene data show CDR1 as SGHRS and CDR2 as YFSETQ. Trimming cost V 3 bases and J 9 bases, with 18 bases left between them. This CDR3 is 14 amino acids long. The CDR3 is CASSSVPGHVKAFF. CDR3 DNA sequence: TGCGCCAGCAGCTCGGTCCCGGGACACGTTAAAGCTTTCTTT. The variable domain in full, completed from reference TRBV5-1 and TRBJ1-1, reads KAGVTQTPRYLIKTRGQQVTLSCSPISGHRSVSWYQQTPGQGLQFLFEYFSETQRNKGNFPGRFSGRQFSNSRSEMNVSTLELGDSALYLCASSSVPGHVKAFFGQGTRLTVV.

The chain has TRBV6-5 and TRBJ1-5, with D possibly being TRBD1 (6 bases). The V and J ends lost 10 bases and 0 bases respectively, with 10 bases between them. The CDR3 is 13 amino acids. The germline gives CDR1 MNHEY, CDR2 SVGAGI. CDR3 in DNA: TGTGCCATACTACAGGGTAGCAATCAGCCCCAGCATTTT. Its protein product is CAILQGSNQPQHF.